This record looks at one T cell receptor beta chain sequence and its context. Antigen unknown. The CDR3 totals 13 residues. The germline CDR1 and CDR2 sequences are MNHEY and SVGAGI. V was pared by 6 bases and J by 12 bases, with 9 bases of the junction left unmatched. Profiled with immunoSEQ multiplex PCR; TCRdb holds only in-frame clones, not every one. Of 15,000 to 20,000 clones detected, 70% to 90% appear once; the ten largest clones hold about 8.4%. This sample is drawn from a study of T cells in localized non-small cell lung cancer. Findings and caveats of the study: Median detection of top 100 tumor clones in adjacent lung was 57 clones. The study linked higher blood T cell density to longer overall survival. Sequencing was limited to one tumor region, leaving the possibility of heterogeneity open. Uninvolved adjacent lung showed peak T cell clonality, exceeding tumor.

The source of this sequence is a man between 35 and 75 years old with stage I lung adenocarcinoma. The chain carries TRBV6-5 and TRBJ2-1; 9 nucleotides align to TRBD2. Sample: peripheral blood, taken before any cancer treatment. The CDR3 nucleotides are TGTGCCAGCAGCAGATCCCTAGCGGGGAGGCAGTTCTTC. Encoded protein: CASSRSLAGRQFF.